This TCR beta chain was sequenced in a study of monozygotic twins with inflammatory bowel disease. Findings of the study overall: The authors found no support for a single strong IBD-associated signal or clonotype.

With respect to this clonotype: Antigen: not known.

TCRdb re-called the 5' RACE reads and gives one entry per CDR3 protein, without DNA. The listing contains some 170,000 distinct CDR3 sequences. The germline CDR1 and CDR2 sequences are SGHVS and FNYEAQ. This CDR3 has 16 amino acids. This clonotype was obtained from a human donor with ulcerative colitis or Crohn's disease, or a healthy co-twin of an affected twin (not recorded which). Specimen: blood. The genes are TRBV7-6 and TRBJ1-4; TCRdb gives TRBD1 as the D gene, but with no DNA this cannot be confirmed. CDR3 protein: CASSLFSGPRNEKLFF.